The 32 T cell receptor beta chains below come from one sample, sequenced in a study of Ad26.COV2.S vaccination and SARS-CoV-2 variants. Treatment denoted: over 15 received Ad26.COV2.S at low or high dose, single or two shots; 5 received placebo; per-sample allocation not given. Sampling occurred on day 63 after the first vaccine or placebo injection. Assay used: immunoSEQ multiplex PCR; TCRdb lists only in-frame clones, some missing. The sample has about 350,000 clones, about 89% seen once. Sequencing was performed on peripheral blood, taken in a trial of Ad26.COV2.S vaccine versus placebo. The receptors shown here come from a person between 18 and 60 years old who received the Ad26.COV2.S COVID-19 vaccine or a placebo.

J is TRBJ2-5 and V is TRBV6-5, with 10 bases lining up with TRBD1. The ends lost 5 bases at V and 6 bases at J; junction bases unmatched: 9. Germline CDR1 is MNHEY and CDR2 is SVGAGI. The CDR3 has 15 amino acids. For the CDR3, the DNA is TGTGCCAGCAGTCCCCCCGGACAGGGGGGGAAGACCCAGTACTTC. It codes for CASSPPGQGGKTQYF.

CDR3 DNA: TGTGCCAGCAGCGTAGGGCTAGCGGGGGATGGTGAGCAGTTCTTC. Protein: CASSVGLAGDGEQFF. The genes are TRBV9 and TRBJ2-1, with 10 bases fitting TRBD2. The V and J ends lost 0 bases and 9 bases, in that order; junction bases with no gene match: 6. Germline values: CDR1 SGDLS, CDR2 YYNGEE. This CDR3 is built from 15 residues.

The V gene is TRBV9, the J gene TRBJ1-4; tentative D call: TRBD1 (5 bases). Germline CDR1 is SGDLS and CDR2 is YYNGEE. The CDR3 has 15 amino acids. Trimming pared 3 bases from V and 5 bases from J, leaving 14 bases between. The CDR3 DNA reads TGTGCCAGCAGCGAGTGGGGGGGTCAAAATGAAAAACTGTTTTTT. Translating it yields CASSEWGGQNEKLFF.

The gene calls are TRBV5-6 and TRBJ1-5; D is undetermined. The germline V gene has CDR1 SGHDT and CDR2 YYEEEE. CDR3 length: 14 residues. Trimming removed 1 base at V and 8 bases at J, with 13 bases between. The DNA of the CDR3 is TGTGCCAGCAGCTTGATGGGGAAGGGAGAGCCCCAGCATTTT. This gives the protein CASSLMGKGEPQHF.

The CDR3 DNA sequence: TGCAGCGCTAGTCCGGGACAGGGGGCGTCCAAAAACATTCAGTACTTC. As protein: CSASPGQGASKNIQYF. The V and J genes are TRBV29-1 and TRBJ2-4, with 12 nucleotides matching TRBD1. Germline trimming cut 7 bases from V and 2 bases from J; bases unmatched to any gene: 9. This CDR3 is 16 amino acids long. CDR1 SQVTM and CDR2 ANQGSEA come from the germline V gene.

The chain is built from TRBV7-9 and TRBJ1-2, with D uncertain. Germline V gene sequence: CDR1 SEHNR, CDR2 FQNEAQ (reference sequence). The V and J ends lost 1 base and 4 bases respectively, with 10 bases between them. There are 14 residues in the CDR3. The CDR3 is CASSLGLSGYGYTF. CDR3 coding DNA: TGTGCCAGCAGCTTAGGACTCAGCGGCTATGGCTACACCTTC.

This clone has just one count. The V and J genes are TRBV30 and TRBJ1-1, with D tentatively TRBD1 (5 bases). Looked up from germline, CDR1 is GTSNPN and CDR2 is SVGIG (reference sequence). There are 13 residues in the CDR3. CDR3 in DNA: TGTGCATGCAGTCAGGGCTTGGCCACTGAAGCTTTCTTT. Translated, it gives CACSQGLATEAFF. Full variable domain (remainder filled in from reference TRBV30 and TRBJ1-1): SQTIHQWPATLVQPVGSPLSLECTVEGTSNPNLYWYRQAAGRGLQLLFYSVGIGQISSEVPQNLSASRPQDRQFILSSKKLLLSDSGFYLCACSQGLATEAFFGQGTRLTVV.

This chain links TRBV19 with TRBJ2-7; 8 bases agree with TRBD1. The CDR3 length is 14 residues. CDR1 LNHDA and CDR2 SQIVND come from the germline V gene (reference sequence). The trim removed 3 bases at V and 1 base at J, leaving 2 bases unmatched. The CDR3: CASSMDRVSYEQYF. In DNA form, the CDR3 reads TGTGCCAGTAGTATGGACAGGGTTTCCTACGAGCAGTACTTC.

V is TRBV2 and J is TRBJ2-7; possibly TRBD2 for D (6 bases). Trimming removed 0 bases at V and 6 bases at J, with 18 bases between. The CDR3 loop spans 16 amino acids. Germline CDR1 SNHLY, CDR2 FYNNEI. CDR3 protein: CASSEALAAPEVEQYF. The CDR3 nucleotides are TGTGCCAGCAGTGAAGCGTTAGCGGCCCCGGAAGTCGAGCAGTACTTC.

This chain links TRBV28 with TRBJ1-6; TRBD1 might be the D (5 bases). Between the trimmed V and J ends, which lost 3 bases and 5 bases, there was a span of 14 bases. The CDR3 sequence is 16 residues long. Germline V lookup: CDR1 MDHEN, CDR2 SYDVKM. The chain's CDR3 is CASSFLPGFDNSPLHF. The CDR3 coding sequence is TGTGCCAGCAGTTTTCTTCCAGGGTTTGATAATTCACCCCTCCACTTT.

The genes are TRBV4-1 and TRBJ1-1; no firm D call. Trimming pared 7 bases from V and 4 bases from J, leaving 16 bases between. This CDR3 is built from 14 residues. Germline V gene data show CDR1 as MGHRA and CDR2 as YSYEKL. Written as DNA, the CDR3 is TGCGCCAGCACCAATCCCTCATCTAGCACTGAAGCTTTCTTT. Translating it yields CASTNPSSSTEAFF.

V and J are TRBV18 and TRBJ1-5; 7 bases align to TRBD1. V was clipped by 5 bases and J by 7 bases; unmatched bases: 11. Germline values: CDR1 KGHSH, CDR2 LQKENI. The CDR3 sequence is 15 residues long. CDR3 sequence reads: CASSSTGVGNQPQHF. CDR3 bases: TGTGCCAGCTCATCTACAGGGGTGGGGAACCAGCCCCAGCATTTT.

The chain joins TRBV28 to TRBJ2-7, with D possibly TRBD1 on 6 matching bases. CDR1 MDHEN and CDR2 SYDVKM come from the germline V gene. The V end was cut by 5 bases, the J end by 5 bases, with 13 bases between. The CDR3 is 13 residues long. The CDR3 region is CASSTTGLNEQYF. For the CDR3, the DNA is TGTGCCAGCAGTACGACAGGACTGAACGAGCAGTACTTC. The complete variable domain, with remaining parts taken from reference TRBV28 and TRBJ2-7, reads DVKVTQSSRYLVKRTGEKVFLECVQDMDHENMFWYRQDPGLGLRLIYFSYDVKMKEKGDIPEGYSVSREKKERFSLILESASTNQTSMYLCASSTTGLNEQYFGPGTRLTVT.

This chain links TRBV9 with TRBJ2-5; D is unclear. CDR1 and CDR2 (germline): SGDLS, YYNGEE. The CDR3 covers 13 residues. The V and J ends lost 0 bases and 3 bases respectively, with 6 bases between them. As DNA, the CDR3 is TGTGCCAGCAGCGTAGACCAGAAAGAGACCCAGTACTTC. This codes for CASSVDQKETQYF.

This chain links TRBV7-2 with TRBJ2-3, with no clear D. V was trimmed by 6 bases and J by 5 bases, leaving 12 bases between them. The CDR3 totals 13 residues. Germline CDR1 reads SGHTA; CDR2 reads FQGNSA. DNA for the CDR3: TGTGCCAGCAGTAAGGTTAGGAGAGATACGCAGTATTTT. It specifies CASSKVRRDTQYF.

This chain links TRBV6-6 with TRBJ1-4, with unresolved D. CDR1 is MNHNY and CDR2 is SVGAGI in the germline V gene (reference sequence). This CDR3 contains 14 residues. The germline V and J ends were trimmed by 4 bases and 4 bases, with 10 bases remaining between them. In DNA form, the CDR3 reads TGTGCCAGCAGTTTGGGGATCCTTAATGAAAAACTGTTTTTT. As protein: CASSLGILNEKLFF.

The gene calls are TRBV9 and TRBJ2-2; D is tentatively TRBD1 or TRBD2 (5 bases each). CDR3 size: 12 residues. CDR1 and CDR2 (germline): SGDLS, YYNGEE. V gave up 4 bases and J gave up 7 bases, with 8 bases separating them. The DNA of the CDR3 is TGTGCCAGCAGCTCGGGGCACGGGGAGCTGTTTTTT. The encoded protein is CASSSGHGELFF.

The genes are TRBV7-8 and TRBJ2-1, with D maybe TRBD1 (6 bases). Trimming left V 1 base short and J 5 bases short, with 9 bases between. CDR3 length: 14 amino acids. The V gene's germline CDR1 is SGHVS and CDR2 FQNEAQ. CDR3 sequence reads: CASSLGWTDNEQFF. DNA of the CDR3: TGTGCCAGCAGCTTAGGTTGGACAGACAATGAGCAGTTCTTC.

This clone appeared a single time. The chain recombines TRBV18 with TRBJ2-6; either TRBD1 or TRBD2 may supply D (5 bases each). CDR1 KGHSH and CDR2 LQKENI come from the germline V gene. The length of the CDR3 is 17 residues. The V end lost 3 bases, the J end lost 2 bases, and 14 bases lay between the germline ends. CDR3 loop: CASSPWDGRTGANVLTF. CDR3 DNA: TGTGCCAGCTCACCCTGGGACGGTAGGACTGGGGCCAACGTCCTGACTTTC.

This chain uses TRBV27 with TRBJ2-2; 9 bases fit TRBD2. V dropped 5 bases and J dropped 9; count of bases not matched to a gene: 1. Germline CDR1 and CDR2: MNHEY and SMNVEV (reference sequence). This CDR3 region has 12 residues. CDR3 bases: TGTGCCAGCAGTGGACTAGCGAGGGAGCTGTTTTTT. The encoded protein is CASSGLARELFF.

The chain recombines TRBV2 with TRBJ1-2; D unresolved. The germline V gene encodes CDR1 SNHLY and CDR2 FYNNEI. This CDR3 comprises 14 residues. The V and J ends lost 3 bases and 2 bases respectively, with 10 bases between them. The CDR3 nucleotides are TGTGCCAGCAGTGACGCAGGAGGAAACTATGGCTACACCTTC. It translates to CASSDAGGNYGYTF.

The chain joins TRBV4-3 to TRBJ1-2; 12 nucleotides line up with TRBD1. The J segment lost 5 bases and the V segment lost 1 base, leaving 5 bases of the junction unmatched. Per germline, CDR1 LGHNA and CDR2 YSLEER. The CDR3 covers 16 residues. This CDR3 is CASSQAGTGGAYGYTF. As DNA, the CDR3 is TGCGCCAGCAGCCAAGCCGGGACAGGGGGCGCATATGGCTACACCTTC.

This chain joins TRBV5-5 and TRBJ2-7; D is possibly TRBD1 or TRBD2 (5 bases each). The length of the CDR3 is 16 residues. Germline CDR1 is SGHKS and CDR2 is YYEKEE (reference sequence). Trimming took 5 bases from V and 1 from J, leaving 19 bases between them. Here the CDR3 DNA reads TGTGCCAGCAGATACTCCGGGGCCCCCTTATCCTACGAGCAGTACTTC. It codes for CASRYSGAPLSYEQYF.

The CDR3 spells CASSWDREETQYF. The CDR3, as DNA: TGTGCCAGCAGCTGGGACAGGGAAGAGACCCAGTACTTC. The chain links TRBV7-9 to TRBJ2-5; TRBD1 aligns across 9 bases. Unmatched junction bases numbered 0, after V lost 4 bases and J lost 3 bases. Germline CDR1 is SEHNR and CDR2 is FQNEAQ (reference sequence). CDR3 length: 13 residues.

The DNA of the CDR3 is TGTGCCAGTAGAGCCGGCGGACAGAACCCGAACACTGAAGCTTTCTTT. Amino acid sequence: CASRAGGQNPNTEAFF. The V and J genes are TRBV19 and TRBJ1-1, with TRBD1 as a possible D gene (6 bases). V lost 6 bases, J lost 1 base, and 18 bases lay in between. In germline, CDR1 is LNHDA, CDR2 SQIVND (reference sequence). The CDR3 is 16 amino acids.

The rearrangement links TRBV7-6 to TRBJ2-7; D perhaps matches TRBD2 (5 bases). Trimming stripped 5 bases from V and 9 bases from J, with 14 bases between. Looked up from germline, CDR1 is SGHVS and CDR2 is FNYEAQ. The CDR3 covers 12 residues. The CDR3 reads CASSPGGSGQYF. DNA of the CDR3: TGTGCCAGCAGCCCTGGCGGGTCGGGGCAGTACTTC.

This clone was detected a few times. The chain joins TRBV6-6 to TRBJ1-6, with 9 nucleotides matching TRBD1. J lost 10 bases, V lost 6 bases, and 13 bases had no gene match. The CDR3 extends over 16 amino acids. The germline CDR1 and CDR2 sequences are MNHNY and SVGAGI (reference sequence). CDR3 residues: CASRPNTGGAGSPLHF. CDR3 DNA: TGTGCCAGCAGACCTAATACAGGGGGCGCGGGATCACCCCTCCACTTT.

The chain is built from TRBV19 and TRBJ1-2; 8 nucleotides line up with TRBD1. Germline V gene sequence: CDR1 LNHDA, CDR2 SQIVND (reference sequence). The CDR3 totals 17 residues. The V segment lost 0 bases and the J segment 7 bases; nucleotides outside the gene matches: 13. CDR3 bases: TGTGCCAGTAGTATAGACGGACAGGGCCGGATTCGGGGTGGCTACACCTTC. Protein product: CASSIDGQGRIRGGYTF.

The rearrangement links TRBV24-1 to TRBJ2-7; D not certain. Germline V CDR1 and CDR2: KGHDR, SFDVKD. V lost 3 bases to trimming and J lost 6 bases, with 14 bases between them. This CDR3 has 14 amino acids. The CDR3 sequence: CATSDRQEPTEQYF. CDR3 DNA sequence: TGTGCCACCAGTGATAGGCAAGAACCAACCGAGCAGTACTTC.

The chain couples TRBV2 to TRBJ1-6; D ambiguous. CDR1 and CDR2 (germline): SNHLY, FYNNEI. V was clipped by 5 bases and J by 5 bases, with 10 bases between them. This CDR3 is built from 14 residues. This CDR3 is CASSTMKDNSPLHF. CDR3 in DNA: TGTGCCAGCAGTACCATGAAGGATAATTCACCCCTCCACTTT.

This chain links TRBV3-1 (or the pseudogene TRBV3-2) with TRBJ2-3; maybe TRBD2 (6 bases). Germline assignment: CDR1 LGHDT and CDR2 YNNKEL (reference sequence). Trimming removed 6 bases at V and 4 bases at J, with 14 bases between. This CDR3 has 14 residues. The DNA of the CDR3 is TGTGCCAGCAGTCTGACTAGTTTACCAGATACGCAGTATTTT. Translated, it gives CASSLTSLPDTQYF.

The chain has TRBV7-9 and TRBJ2-5, with D possibly called TRBD1 or TRBD2 (5 bases each). The V end was cut by 2 bases, the J end by 3 bases, with 19 bases between. CDR1 and CDR2 (germline): SEHNR, FQNEAQ (reference sequence). The CDR3 length is 17 residues. The CDR3 sequence: CASSLSSGRVGEETQYF. CDR3 bases: TGTGCCAGCAGCTTATCCTCTGGCAGGGTCGGGGAAGAGACCCAGTACTTC.